This T cell receptor (beta chain) was captured by sequencing in a study of cytomegalovirus exposure and HLA in healthy donors. Study-wide points: In a later analysis, most CMV-associated TCR beta chains appeared HLA-restricted. Based on reports, TCR beta sequences accurately predicted HLA-A and HLA-B alleles for most subjects.

Nominal health characterized the donors when sampled, though unrecorded immune exposures were likely. Turning to this clone: What it binds is unknown.

The CDR3 totals 13 residues. CDR1 and CDR2 from the germline V gene are MNHEY and SMNVEV (reference sequence). V lost 4 bases to trimming and J lost 5 bases; unmatched junction nucleotides: 3. Primers included in the PCR were 60 Vbeta and 13 Jbeta primers. TCRdb keeps only in-frame clones here, not all; method: immunoSEQ multiplex PCR. The table includes 110,000 to 150,000 clones, around 80% detected once. The rearrangement joins TRBV27 to TRBJ2-7; TRBD1 matches 9 bases. This receptor was taken from a man aged 35-49 years in good health and CMV-seronegative. Sample: PBMCs. CDR3 sequence (DNA): TGTGCCAGCAGTTATGACAGGGGGAACGAGCAGTACTTC. Amino acids: CASSYDRGNEQYF.